This T cell receptor beta chain was documented in a study of OX40 agonist ivuxolimab in advanced cancers. About the study as a whole: Ivuxolimab was an agonistic, fully human IgG2 monoclonal antibody directed against OX40 (CD134), a costimulatory receptor. Intravenous ivuxolimab was administered to patients every 2 weeks at six dose levels: 0.01, 0.1, 0.3, 1.5, 3 and 10 mg/kg. Among the roughly 50 dose-escalation patients, roughly 20 had hepatocellular carcinoma, roughly 15 melanoma, 9 renal cell carcinoma and 9 head and neck cancer. In the dose-escalation cohort, 82.7% of patients were male, and the mean age was roughly 60 years, with a range of 23 to 79. Prior anti-PD-1, anti-PD-L1 or anti-CTLA-4 therapy was permitted, and roughly two fifths of dose-escalation patients had received checkpoint inhibitors. Partial responses were achieved by three dose-escalation patients, of whom one had hepatocellular carcinoma and two had cutaneous melanoma. Peripheral TCRbeta sequencing was intended to test whether TCR sequence diversity was altered and clonal T-cell expansion was caused by ivuxolimab. The paper covers the monotherapy dose-escalation part of the phase I ivuxolimab trial, which included N of about 50 patients.

For sequencing of the TCRbeta CDR3 region, genomic DNA was extracted from the sorted cells. TCRbeta CDR3 regions were sequenced using the immunoSEQ Assay. Imported from immuneACCESS, the table was reduced by TCRdb to in-frame sequences with V and J called. These copies leave out some clones; in studies compared against another copy, an unresolved V gene accounts for under half, and the cause of the remainder is not known. This sample holds approximately 58,000 clones; approximately 90% were observed only once. The ten largest clonotypes hold less than 0.55% of the sample. The trial excluded patients who had a history of autoimmune disease or were on systemic immunosuppression. In every dose cohort, peripheral blood was drawn for TCR sequencing at baseline, cycle 4 day 1, and cycle 7 day 1. The samples were drawn from a first-in-human, open-label, multicenter phase I dose-escalation trial of ivuxolimab. Adults with locally advanced or metastatic melanoma, renal cell carcinoma, hepatocellular carcinoma or head and neck squamous cell carcinoma were enrolled in the trial. Before TCR sequencing, CD4+ and CD8+ T cells were separately sorted from peripheral blood.

For this clone: There is no known antigen for this receptor. No per-base quality is available; no much larger clone lies one base away.

General study outcomes and caveats: The antigen specificity of the clonally expanded peripheral T cells was not determined. At doses from 0.1 to 3.0 mg/kg, clonal expansion was seen in both CD4+ and CD8+ blood T cells between baseline and week 6. Low levels of normalized T-cell clonal expansion were also seen in some patients who did not respond. In the 0.1-3.0 mg/kg groups, partial responders had among the lowest normalized peripheral clonal expansion, particularly in CD8+ T cells. On average, CD8+ T cells showed more expanded clones than CD4+ T cells after ivuxolimab.

Material: CD4+ or CD8+ T cells sorted from blood, obtained in a trial of the OX40 agonist ivuxolimab. This TCR was sampled from an adult with an advanced solid tumor such as melanoma, head and neck, liver or kidney cancer.

The sequenced DNA is TGTGCCAGCTCACCGAGGGACATGCCCGGGGAGCTGTTTTTT. This gives the protein CASSPRDMPGELFF. The rearranged segments are TRBV18 and TRBJ2-2, and TRBD1 may be the D gene, going by 6 matching bases. The V end loses 3 bases and the J end loses 6 bases, and a stretch of 11 bases separates them. The CDR3 spans 14 residues, from the cysteine through the phenylalanine. Of all the DNA, just the CDR3 is kept, 42 bases in frame from base 1. For CDR1 and CDR2, the germline V gene lists KGHSH and LQKENI.